Listed below are T cell receptor beta chains from one sample, sequenced in a study of T-cell memory formation after mild COVID-19. TCRdb processed the 5' RACE reads anew with MiXCR; each CDR3 protein has one entry. The profile shows 170,000 or so distinct CDR3 sequences, about 22% of them singletons. The sample taken for sequencing was PBMCs or a T cell subset sorted from them (not recorded which). The receptors shown here come from an adult woman who had mild COVID-19 (a few samples of this study predate the infection). Cell type and time point are not known. Both conserved end residues are part of each CDR3. D genes are given only for firm matches. Some rows mark clone size as missing; the rest say once, few, many or name a class of expanded clone.

.	TRBV30	TRBJ1-2	.	CAWSHGPSSTF	TGTGCCTGGAGTCACGGTCCGTCTTCCACCTTC
.	TRBV7-8	TRBJ1-2	.	CASSTPGGGEKDGYTF	TGTGCCAGCAGCACACCCGGAGGAGGGGAAAAGGATGGCTACACCTTC
.	TRBV5-5	TRBJ1-5	many	CASSLGVTSNQPQHF	TGTGCCAGCAGCCTGGGTGTCACTAGCAATCAGCCCCAGCATTTT
.	TRBV7-3	TRBJ1-1	.	CASSLGAVNTEAFF	TGTGCCAGCAGCTTAGGGGCCGTGAACACTGAAGCTTTCTTT
.	TRBV24-1	TRBJ1-1	few	CATSDSTEAFF	TGTGCCACCAGTGATTCAACTGAAGCTTTCTTT
TRBD1	TRBV6-4	TRBJ2-2	few	CASRTGADTGELFF	TGTGCCAGCCGGACAGGGGCTGACACCGGGGAGCTGTTTTTT
TRBD1	TRBV10-2	TRBJ2-7	.	CASMGTVAYEQYF	TGCGCCAGCATGGGGACAGTAGCGTACGAGCAGTACTTC
.	TRBV2	TRBJ2-1	.	CASSISFDNEQFF	TGTGCCAGCTCCATCAGTTTCGACAATGAGCAGTTCTTC
TRBD2	TRBV12-3/TRBV12-4	TRBJ2-7	.	CASSGTSEAYEQYF	TGTGCCAGCAGTGGGACTAGCGAGGCCTACGAGCAGTACTTC
TRBD2	TRBV15	TRBJ2-5	many	CATSREEGSSGGIKTQYF	TGTGCCACCAGCAGAGAGGAAGGTTCTAGCGGGGGGATCAAGACCCAGTACTTC
.	TRBV5-6	TRBJ2-1	few	CASSIKPDNEQFF	TGTGCCAGCAGTATAAAACCGGACAATGAGCAGTTCTTC
.	TRBV13	TRBJ1-3	.	CASSLFRGSGNTIYF	TGTGCCAGCAGCTTATTCAGGGGTTCTGGAAACACCATATATTTT
.	TRBV4-3	TRBJ2-1	few	CASSQALGFGDLDNEQFF	TGCGCCAGCAGCCAAGCCCTGGGGTTCGGGGATCTCGACAATGAGCAGTTCTTC
.	TRBV27	TRBJ2-7	few	CASSSNDEQYF	TGTGCCAGCAGTTCCAATGACGAGCAGTACTTC
TRBD2	TRBV7-8	TRBJ2-7	once	CASRGTSMAHEQYF	TGTGCCAGCAGGGGGACTAGTATGGCCCACGAGCAGTACTTC
TRBD2	TRBV7-6	TRBJ2-3	.	CASSLPSGSTDTQYF	TGTGCCAGCAGCTTACCTAGCGGTAGCACAGATACGCAGTATTTT
TRBD1	TRBV15	TRBJ2-7	few	CATSVRQGPYEQYF	TGTGCCACCAGCGTTAGACAGGGCCCCTACGAGCAGTACTTC
.	TRBV15	TRBJ1-1	.	CATMARRSTEAFF	TGTGCCACCATGGCTAGGAGGAGCACTGAAGCTTTCTTT
.	TRBV7-6	TRBJ2-1	many	CATASGASYNEQFF	TGTGCCACCGCGAGTGGGGCGAGTTATAATGAGCAGTTCTTC
.	TRBV24-1	TRBJ2-5	.	CATSHGEQVWETQYF	TGTGCCACCAGTCATGGCGAACAGGTCTGGGAGACCCAGTACTTC
.	TRBV11-1	TRBJ2-7	few	CASSTNYEQYF	TGTGCCAGCAGCACAAACTACGAGCAGTACTTC
.	TRBV19	TRBJ1-5	few	CASSETGNQPQHF	TGTGCCAGTAGTGAGACGGGGAATCAGCCCCAGCATTTT
.	TRBV5-1	TRBJ1-2	many	CASSPDSYGYTF	TGCGCCAGCAGCCCGGACAGCTATGGCTACACCTTC
.	TRBV5-1	TRBJ2-7	.	CASSLKSGKGYEQYF	TGCGCCAGCTCTCTAAAGTCGGGGAAAGGCTACGAGCAGTACTTC
.	TRBV24-1	TRBJ1-2	.	CATSDLSWNSYYGYTF	TGTGCCACCAGTGATTTGAGTTGGAACAGCTACTATGGCTACACCTTC
TRBD1	TRBV7-9	TRBJ2-7	.	CASSLPDRGRYEQYF	TGTGCCAGCAGCTTACCCGACAGGGGGCGGTACGAGCAGTACTTC
.	TRBV20-1	TRBJ1-2	.	CSPSDSTNYGYTF	TGCAGTCCATCGGACAGCACTAACTATGGCTACACCTTC
TRBD2	TRBV20-1	TRBJ2-1	.	CSARGLAEYNEQFF	TGCAGTGCTAGAGGACTAGCGGAATACAATGAGCAGTTCTTC
.	TRBV4-1	TRBJ1-2	.	CASSQDSGANTF	TGCGCCAGCAGCCAAGATTCAGGGGCCAACACCTTC
TRBD1	TRBV6-1	TRBJ1-1	few	CASSEAGQGALDTEAFF	TGTGCCAGCAGTGAAGCGGGACAGGGGGCGTTGGACACTGAAGCTTTCTTT